This T cell receptor beta chain is drawn from a study of monozygotic twins with inflammatory bowel disease. The V gene's germline CDR1 is SGHRS and CDR2 YFSETQ. The CDR3 is made up of 14 amino acids. Reprocessing the 5' RACE reads, TCRdb reports a single entry for every CDR3 protein and omits DNA. The sample yields about 43,000 distinct CDR3 sequences, of which the top ten take up more than 4.5%. The specimen was blood. This TCR came from a human donor with ulcerative colitis or Crohn's disease, or a healthy co-twin of an affected twin (not recorded which). This rearrangement joins TRBV5-1 to TRBJ1-1. The CDR3 here is CASSLIPANTEAFF.